The rows below give T cell receptor beta chains drawn from one sample of a study of T cell responses to AZD1222 COVID-19 vaccine. TCRdb keeps only in-frame clones here, not all; method: immunoSEQ multiplex PCR. Of 200,000 or so clones in the sample, approximately 91% were seen once. This material consisted of peripheral blood, taken on day 0 of AZD1222 vaccination. The receptors shown here come from an adult in good health. The CDR3 runs from the conserved cysteine through the conserved F or W. D genes are given only for firm matches. Clone size is given for some rows only: seen once, a few or many times, or a class if the clone is expanded.

j_call v_call d_call clone_size cdr3_aa cdr3_nt
TRBJ2-7 TRBV5-6 . . CASSLDRAGQYF TGTGCCAGCAGCTTGGACAGGGCTGGCCAGTACTTC
TRBJ1-2 TRBV29-1 TRBD1 . CSVALTGRANYGYTF TGCAGCGTTGCTCTGACAGGGCGGGCTAACTATGGCTACACCTTC
TRBJ1-1 TRBV6-4 . . CASSDSRSPLMNTEAFF TGTGCCAGCAGTGACTCCCGGTCTCCTCTAATGAACACTGAAGCTTTCTTT
TRBJ2-7 TRBV12-3/TRBV12-4 TRBD2 once CASRGLAYEQYF TGTGCCAGCAGGGGACTAGCCTACGAGCAGTACTTC
TRBJ2-3 TRBV5-1 TRBD2 . CASSLGLAGSHEDTQYF TGCGCCAGCAGCTTGGGTCTAGCGGGAAGCCACGAGGATACGCAGTATTTT
TRBJ1-1 TRBV10-3 . . CAISDPTWQSEAFF TGTGCCATCAGTGACCCTACGTGGCAATCTGAAGCTTTCTTT
TRBJ2-7 TRBV27 . . CASSLDGRVYEQYF TGTGCCAGCAGTTTAGACGGGAGAGTCTACGAGCAGTACTTC
TRBJ1-2 TRBV11-2 . . CASSFGRGGYTF TGTGCCAGCAGCTTCGGAAGGGGTGGCTACACCTTC
TRBJ1-4 TRBV5-1 . . CASSLVIGGEKLFF TGCGCCAGCAGCTTGGTGATCGGGGGAGAAAAACTGTTTTTT
TRBJ1-1 TRBV9 . . CASSATGRLNTEAFF TGTGCCAGCAGCGCGACGGGACGGCTGAACACTGAAGCTTTCTTT
TRBJ2-5 TRBV19 . . CASKIAGETGQETQYF TGTGCCAGTAAAATAGCTGGGGAGACAGGCCAAGAGACCCAGTACTTC
TRBJ2-1 TRBV25-1 . . CASSDVRGPGNEQFF TGTGCCAGCAGTGATGTCCGAGGGCCGGGTAATGAGCAGTTCTTC
TRBJ1-5 TRBV18 . . CASSPPGAGRNQPQHF TGTGCCAGCTCACCCCCAGGGGCCGGGAGGAACCAGCCCCAGCATTTT
TRBJ2-1 TRBV5-8 . few CAMRSPYFREQFF TGTGCCATGCGGAGTCCCTACTTCCGTGAGCAGTTCTTC
TRBJ2-7 TRBV10-3 TRBD1 . CATGQGAYEQYF TGTGCCACCGGACAGGGGGCCTACGAGCAGTACTTC
TRBJ1-6 TRBV25-1 . . CASSSLSSYNSPLHF TGTGCCAGCAGTTCTCTGAGCAGCTATAATTCACCCCTCCACTTT
TRBJ2-5 TRBV4-1 . . CASSQDRYTQETQYF TGCGCCAGCAGCCAAGATCGGTACACCCAAGAGACCCAGTACTTC
TRBJ2-5 TRBV19 . . CASSPTGIQETQYF TGTGCCAGTAGTCCGACAGGAATACAAGAGACCCAGTACTTC
TRBJ1-2 TRBV11-2 . . CASSLGPYGYTF TGTGCCAGCAGCTTAGGGCCCTATGGCTACACCTTC
TRBJ1-2 TRBV27 . . CASSLSVAGAQGYGYTF TGTGCCAGCAGTTTATCGGTTGCAGGGGCCCAAGGCTATGGCTACACCTTC
TRBJ2-2 TRBV18 . . CASSILQVYTGELFF TGTGCCAGCTCGATTTTACAGGTTTACACCGGGGAGCTGTTTTTT
TRBJ2-7 TRBV5-5 . . CASSPTDSSYEQYF TGTGCCAGCAGCCCGACGGACAGCTCCTACGAGCAGTACTTC
TRBJ1-1 TRBV18 TRBD1 once CASSPSLRGLAFF TGTGCCAGCTCACCCTCTCTCAGGGGGCTCGCTTTCTTT
TRBJ1-3 TRBV5-1 TRBD1 . CASSPGQIYSGNTIYF TGCGCCAGCAGTCCGGGACAGATTTACTCTGGAAACACCATATATTTT
TRBJ1-5 TRBV20-1 . once CSASLGGPGQPQHF TGCAGTGCTAGTTTGGGTGGGCCGGGCCAGCCCCAGCATTTT
TRBJ1-2 TRBV6-1 . . CASSNPGRRPGGYTF TGTGCCAGCAGTAACCCGGGACGGAGGCCGGGTGGCTACACCTTC
TRBJ2-7 TRBV5-1 TRBD2 . CASSLGLAGVYSEQYF TGCGCCAGCAGCTTGGGACTAGCGGGGGTGTACAGCGAGCAGTACTTC
TRBJ2-3 TRBV3-1/TRBV3-2 . once CASSQIDTDTQYF TGTGCCAGCAGCCAAATTGACACAGATACGCAGTATTTT
TRBJ2-7 TRBV18 TRBD1 . CASSPLISGQGTYEQYF TGTGCCAGCTCACCATTGATCTCGGGACAGGGAACGTACGAGCAGTACTTC
TRBJ2-5 TRBV18 . . CASSPFVGAEETQYF TGTGCCAGCTCACCCTTTGTGGGAGCCGAAGAGACCCAGTACTTC
TRBJ2-1 TRBV20-1 . once CSARDRGGQFF TGCAGTGCTAGAGATCGTGGTGGGCAGTTCTTC
TRBJ2-7 TRBV7-3 . . CASSRSGTVPYEQYF TGTGCCAGCAGCAGATCCGGGACCGTCCCTTACGAGCAGTACTTC
TRBJ1-6 TRBV29-1 . . CSVAEGRRNSPLHF TGCAGCGTTGCAGAGGGGCGCCGTAATTCACCCCTCCACTTT
TRBJ1-1 TRBV5-5 . . CASSLEFGQAFF TGTGCCAGCAGCTTGGAGTTCGGGCAAGCTTTCTTT
TRBJ2-5 TRBV7-9 . . CASSFLLETQYF TGTGCCAGCAGCTTCCTTTTGGAGACCCAGTACTTC
TRBJ2-1 TRBV24-1 TRBD1 once CATSDLKGQGAGNEQFF TGTGCCACCAGTGATTTGAAGGGACAGGGGGCGGGCAATGAGCAGTTCTTC
TRBJ2-7 TRBV19 TRBD1 . CASSTSTGTGVHEQYF TGTGCCAGTAGTACGTCCACCGGGACAGGGGTCCACGAGCAGTACTTC
TRBJ2-7 TRBV5-6 . . CASSLGTAPYEQYF TGTGCCAGCAGCTTGGGTACAGCCCCCTACGAGCAGTACTTC
TRBJ1-3 TRBV13 . . CASSTLRGRSTIYF TGTGCCAGCAGCACCCTCAGGGGAAGAAGCACCATATATTTT
TRBJ2-2 TRBV5-1 TRBD2 . CASSLMASGNNGELFF TGCGCCAGCAGCTTGATGGCTAGCGGGAACAACGGGGAGCTGTTTTTT
TRBJ2-4 TRBV27 . . CASSSSKGLNIQYF TGTGCCAGCAGTTCGTCGAAGGGTTTAAACATTCAGTACTTC
TRBJ2-1 TRBV7-2 TRBD2 . CASSLRASGYNEQFF TGTGCCAGCAGCTTACGGGCTAGCGGGTACAATGAGCAGTTCTTC